A single T cell receptor (beta chain) is shown here with its context. These data are taken from a study of blood T cell repertoires in COVID-19. Study background: Collection of acute and convalescent COVID-19 samples took place in the United States, Italy and Spain. T cells, B-cell-depleted T cells, or PBMCs supplied cDNA or gDNA.

Repertoires were generated with immunoSEQ multiplex PCR, while TCRdb's copy carries only in-frame clones and drops some. The sample holds some 380,000 clones, roughly 86% seen once. Trimming removed 0 bases at V and 8 bases at J, with 11 bases between. Germline V gene data show CDR1 as SGHRS and CDR2 as YFSETQ. The CDR3 extends over 13 amino acids. This receptor was taken from a woman between 40 and 55 years old with acute COVID-19. The rearrangement uses TRBV5-1 and TRBJ1-2; D gene unclear. Sequencing was performed on PBMCs or T cells enriched from blood (not recorded which). CDR3 in DNA: TGCGCCAGCAGCTTGGTCTTGGCCCAGGGCTACACCTTC. Its translation is CASSLVLAQGYTF.